A selection of T cell receptor beta chains follows, all from one sample in a study of tumor-infiltrating lymphocytes in primary liver carcinoma. From the multiplex PCR reads, TCRdb called clonotypes with MiXCR, one entry per CDR3 protein. The sample includes approximately 47,000 distinct CDR3 sequences, 60% to 75% of them seen just once. Specimen: liver tumor tissue from sampling region 3. These receptors all come from a middle-aged man with primary liver carcinoma and hepatitis B virus infection. The CDR3 runs from the conserved cysteine through the conserved F or W. Fields, in order: clone size, D gene, J gene, V gene, CDR3 protein, CDR3 DNA. The D gene is left open where the match is weak. Clone size appears in some rows only: once, few, many, or a class for an expanded clone.

>.|TRBD2|TRBJ2-2|TRBV11-2
CASSLVALAGIEELFF
TGTGCCAGCAGCCTAGTGGCATTAGCGGGAATCGAGGAGCTGTTTTTT
>.|.|TRBJ2-2|TRBV4-1
CASSQALNIGGLFF
TGTGCCAGCAGCCAAGCTCTGAACATCGGGGGGCTGTTTTTT
>.|TRBD2|TRBJ2-1|TRBV10-3
CAISGVPGLVGGQLF
TGTGCCATCAGCGGGGTCCCGGGACTAGTCGGTGGGCAGCTCTTC
>.|.|TRBJ2-2|TRBV4-1
CASGQGQDGELFF
TGCGCCAGCGGCCAAGGACAAGACGGGGAACTGTTTTTT
>.|.|TRBJ2-1|TRBV6-1
CASPGPNSYNEHFF
TGTGCCAGTCCTGGGCCGAACTCCTACAATGAGCATTTCTTC
>.|.|TRBJ2-3|TRBV11-3
CVSSWGEADTQYF
TGTGTCAGCAGCTGGGGTGAGGCGGATACGCAGTACTTT
>.|.|TRBJ2-1|TRBV5-6
CASSLEGGNSYNEQFF
TGTGCCAGCAGCTTGGAGGGCGGAAACTCTTACAATGAGCAGTTCTTC
>.|TRBD1|TRBJ1-5|TRBV5-6
CASSSPRDRSLAQHF
TGTGCCAGCAGCTCGCCCCGGGACAGGTCATTGGCCCAACATTTT
>.|.|TRBJ1-1|TRBV28
CASSLWAEAFF
TGTGCCAGCAGCCTCTGGGCTGAAGCTTTCTTT
>.|TRBD2|TRBJ2-7|TRBV10-3
CTISGLADHEQYF
TGTACCATCAGTGGGCTAGCGGACCACGAACAGTACTTC
>.|TRBD1|TRBJ2-3|TRBV5-5
CASSSHDREDTQYF
TGTGCAAGCAGCTCGCATGACAGGGAGGATACGCAGTATTTT
>.|.|TRBJ1-1|TRBV10-2
CASTESSVANTEAFF
TGCGCCAGCACTGAGTCCTCTGTGGCGAACACTGAAGCTTTCTTT
>.|.|TRBJ2-5|TRBV29-1
CSVSGISGQETQYF
TGTAGCGTGTCGGGCATCAGCGGGCAAGAGACCCAGTACTTC
>few|.|TRBJ2-1|TRBV29-1
CSGGEGVNDEQFF
TGCAGCGGTGGGGAGGGGGTGAACGATGAGCAGTTCTTC
>.|.|TRBJ1-2|TRBV6-5
CVSSVGSSANYGYTF
TGTGTCAGCAGTGTAGGGAGTTCGGCTAACTATGGCTACACTTTC
>.|TRBD1|TRBJ2-3|TRBV29-1
CSVEEQGEGQPQYF
TGTAGCGTTGAAGAACAGGGGGAAGGGCAGCCCCAGTATTTT
>.|.|TRBJ1-6|TRBV29-1
CSVGDPSGNSLLHF
TGCAGCGTCGGGGACCCCTCCGGTAATTCACTACTCCACTTT
>.|.|TRBJ2-7|TRBV19
CASSIGPGTMEQYF
TGTGCCAGTAGTATAGGTCCCGGGACAATGGAGCAGTACTTC
>.|.|TRBJ2-5|TRBV11-2
CTSTLGLVQEAQYF
TGTACCAGCACCTTAGGTTTGGTCCAAGAGGCCCAGTACTTC
>many|.|TRBJ2-3|TRBV28
CASSSRDIKKGLTGGLTQYF
TGTGCCAGCAGTTCCAGGGACATCAAAAAGGGATTAACGGGAGGTCTTACGCAGTATTTT
>.|.|TRBJ2-3|TRBV28
CASSLTQGAYTQYF
TGTGCGAGCAGTTTAACTCAGGGTGCATATACGCAGTATTTT
>.|.|TRBJ2-2|TRBV11-2
CASSFDRDRVGIGELFF
TGTGCCAGCAGTTTTGATCGGGACCGGGTCGGCATCGGGGAGCTGTTTTTT
>.|.|TRBJ2-2|TRBV11-2
CASSLALTGATGELLF
TGTGCCAGCAGCTTAGCCCTAACGGGAGCTACCGGGGAACTGCTTTTT
>.|.|TRBJ2-2|TRBV11-1
CASSLPAGGELFF
TGTGCCAGTAGCTTACCAGCCGGCGGTGAGCTGTTTTTT
>.|.|TRBJ1-2|TRBV6-2/TRBV6-3
CASSYSARVGYTF
TGTGCCAGCAGTTACTCTGCACGTGTAGGCTACACCTTC
>many|.|TRBJ2-2|TRBV25-1
CASSESEGGKNTGELFF
TGTGCCAGCAGTGAATCGGAGGGTGGCAAAAACACCGGGGAGCTGTTTTTT
>.|.|TRBJ2-5|TRBV12-3/TRBV12-4
CASSWMGQETQYF
TGTGCCAGCAGCTGGATGGGTCAAGAGACCCAGTACTTC
>.|.|TRBJ1-6|TRBV6-5
CASSYSPIQWGDNSSLHF
TGTGCCAGCAGTTACTCGCCCATCCAGTGGGGAGATAATTCATCCCTCCACTTT
>.|.|TRBJ1-2|TRBV12-3/TRBV12-4
CARSLSGDYGYTF
TGTGCCAGGAGTTTGAGTGGAGACTATGGCTACACCTTC
>.|.|TRBJ1-2|TRBV6-5
CASRLAANHGYTF
TGTGCCAGTAGACTAGCGGCTAACCATGGCTACACCTTC
>few|TRBD2|TRBJ2-2|TRBV5-4
CASTRDYPNTGELFF
TGTGCCAGCACCCGGGACTACCCGAACACCGGGGAGCTGTTTTTT
>.|.|TRBJ2-7|TRBV12-3/TRBV12-4
CASSTHRLSNEQYF
TGTGCCAGCAGTACTCACAGGTTATCCAACGAGCAGTACTTC
>once|.|TRBJ2-1|TRBV12-3/TRBV12-4
CARVGIGFNEQFF
TGTGCCAGGGTGGGAATAGGCTTCAATGAGCAGTTCTTC
>.|.|TRBJ1-1|TRBV6-1
CASGPTGKNTRAFF
TGCGCCAGCGGTCCCACAGGGAAGAACACTAGAGCTTTCTTT
>.|TRBD2|TRBJ2-1|TRBV6-1
CARTASGARRDGQFF
TGTGCCAGAACCGCTAGCGGTGCCCGTAGGGATGGGCAGTTCTTC
>.|.|TRBJ2-1|TRBV11-2
CARSLGPGPNEQFF
TGTGCCAGGAGCCTAGGCCCTGGGCCCAATGAGCAGTTCTTC
>.|TRBD2|TRBJ2-1|TRBV11-2
CACSLNIGLAMGEPFF
TGTGCCTGCAGCTTGAATATCGGACTAGCCATGGGTGAGCCATTCTTC